This TCR beta chain came from a study of early T cells in non-severe SARS-CoV-2 infection. Whole-study context: Unsorted whole-blood RNA was sequenced in bulk, leaving chains unpaired.

The CDR3 covers 11 residues. Trimming removed 7 bases at V and 6 bases at J, with 12 bases between. CDR1 SQVTM and CDR2 ANQGSEA come from the germline V gene. Unique molecular identifiers were affixed to single, distinct cDNA molecules. TCRdb fed the 5' RACE reads into MiXCR, producing one record per CDR3 protein. The table lists over 55,000 distinct CDR3 sequences, under 15% of them singletons. This clonotype has just a few counts. The sequencing input was whole blood. This TCR was recovered from an adult who was a healthcare worker with PCR-confirmed SARS-CoV-2 infection or an uninfected control (not recorded which). The chain couples TRBV29-1 to TRBJ1-2; D is undetermined. CDR3 residues: CSAPGVNGYTF. As DNA, the CDR3 is TGCAGCGCACCGGGCGTGAATGGCTACACCTTC.